A selection of T cell receptor beta chains follows, all from one sample in a study of cytomegalovirus exposure and HLA in healthy donors. The protocol was immunoSEQ multiplex PCR, while the TCRdb copy is restricted to in-frame clones and leaves out a portion. Of around 170,000 clones in the sample, around 80% were seen once. The sequencing input was PBMCs. The receptors come from a man aged 18 to 29 in good health and CMV-seronegative. Each CDR3 is given with its conserved first and last residue. The D gene is left open where the match is weak. Clone size is given for some rows only: seen once, a few or many times, or a class if the clone is expanded.

abundance	d_gene	v_gene	j_gene	CDR3aa
few	.	TRBV27	TRBJ1-1	CASSLSGTRTEAFF
.	.	TRBV7-9	TRBJ2-3	CASRSSRGDTQYF
once	.	TRBV7-7	TRBJ2-2	CASSFSGATGELFF
.	TRBD2	TRBV7-2	TRBJ2-4	CASSRPVLAGGPYIQYF
.	.	TRBV5-1	TRBJ1-1	CASSFGQNTEAFF
.	.	TRBV18	TRBJ2-7	CASSPARAAEQYF
.	.	TRBV18	TRBJ2-5	CASSPLAAKETQYF
.	.	TRBV30	TRBJ1-5	CAWSVPQGRQPQHF
.	.	TRBV7-2	TRBJ2-7	CASSLAGAPYEQYF
.	.	TRBV5-1	TRBJ2-4	CASSLGNLEDIQYF
.	TRBD1	TRBV6-4	TRBJ1-4	CASSGQGYEKLFF
few	TRBD2	TRBV25-1	TRBJ2-5	CASSDWPGLAGDGQYF